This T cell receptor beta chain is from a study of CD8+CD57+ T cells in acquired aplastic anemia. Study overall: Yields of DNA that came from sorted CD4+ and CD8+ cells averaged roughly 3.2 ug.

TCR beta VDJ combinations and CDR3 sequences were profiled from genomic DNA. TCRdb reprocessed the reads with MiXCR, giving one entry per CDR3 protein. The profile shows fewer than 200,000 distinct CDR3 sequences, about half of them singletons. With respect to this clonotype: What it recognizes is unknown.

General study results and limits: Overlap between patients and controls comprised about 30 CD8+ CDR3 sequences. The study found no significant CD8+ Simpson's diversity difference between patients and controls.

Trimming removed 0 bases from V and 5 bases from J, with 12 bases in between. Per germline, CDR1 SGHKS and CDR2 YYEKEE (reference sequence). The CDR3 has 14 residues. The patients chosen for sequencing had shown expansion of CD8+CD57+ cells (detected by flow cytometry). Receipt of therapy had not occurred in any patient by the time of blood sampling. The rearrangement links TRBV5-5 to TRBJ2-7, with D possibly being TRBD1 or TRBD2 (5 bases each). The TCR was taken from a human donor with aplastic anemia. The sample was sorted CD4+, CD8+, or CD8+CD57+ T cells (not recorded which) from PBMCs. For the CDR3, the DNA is TGTGCCAGCAGCTTGGGTTGGGGGTATGACGAGCAGTACTTC. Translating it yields CASSLGWGYDEQYF. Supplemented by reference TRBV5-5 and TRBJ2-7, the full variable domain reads DAGVTQSPTHLIKTRGQQVTLRCSPISGHKSVSWYQQVLGQGPQFIFQYYEKEERGRGNFPDRFSARQFPNYSSELNVNALLLGDSALYLCASSLGWGYDEQYFGPGTRLTVT.